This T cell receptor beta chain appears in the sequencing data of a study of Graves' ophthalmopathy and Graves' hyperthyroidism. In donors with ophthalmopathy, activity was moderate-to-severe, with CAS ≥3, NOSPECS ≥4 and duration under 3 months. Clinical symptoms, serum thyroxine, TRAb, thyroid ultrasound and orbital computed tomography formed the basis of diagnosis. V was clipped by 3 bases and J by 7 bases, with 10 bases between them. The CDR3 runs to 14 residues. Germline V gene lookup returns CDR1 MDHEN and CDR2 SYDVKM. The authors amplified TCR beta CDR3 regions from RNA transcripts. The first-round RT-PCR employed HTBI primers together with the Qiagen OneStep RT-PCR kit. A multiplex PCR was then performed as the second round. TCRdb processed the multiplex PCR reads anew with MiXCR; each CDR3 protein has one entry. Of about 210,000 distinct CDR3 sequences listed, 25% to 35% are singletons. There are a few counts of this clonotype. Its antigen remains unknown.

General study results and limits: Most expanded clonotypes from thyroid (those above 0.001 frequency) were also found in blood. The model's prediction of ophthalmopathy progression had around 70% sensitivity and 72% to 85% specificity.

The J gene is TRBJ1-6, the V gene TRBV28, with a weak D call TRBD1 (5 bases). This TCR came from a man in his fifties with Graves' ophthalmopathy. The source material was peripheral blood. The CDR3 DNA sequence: TGTGCCAGCAGTTTGGACAAGGTCAATTCACCCCTCCACTTT. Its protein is CASSLDKVNSPLHF.